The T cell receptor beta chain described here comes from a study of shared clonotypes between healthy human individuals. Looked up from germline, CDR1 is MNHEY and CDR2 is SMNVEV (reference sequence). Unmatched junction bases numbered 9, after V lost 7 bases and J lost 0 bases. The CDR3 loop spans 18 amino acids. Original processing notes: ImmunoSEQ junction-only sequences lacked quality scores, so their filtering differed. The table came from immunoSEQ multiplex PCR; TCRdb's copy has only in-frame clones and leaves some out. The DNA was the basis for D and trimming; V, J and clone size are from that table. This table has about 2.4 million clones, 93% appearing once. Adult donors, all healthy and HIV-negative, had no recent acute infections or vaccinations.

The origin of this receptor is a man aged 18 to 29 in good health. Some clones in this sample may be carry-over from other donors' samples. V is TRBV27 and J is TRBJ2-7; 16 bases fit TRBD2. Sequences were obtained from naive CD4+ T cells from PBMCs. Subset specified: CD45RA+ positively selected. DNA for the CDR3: TGTGCCAGCAAGGCCCCCGGGACTAGCGGGAGGGCCTCCTACGAGCAGTACTTC. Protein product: CASKAPGTSGRASYEQYF.